In this sample, the clone carrying this T cell receptor (beta chain) turned up a few times. These data belong to a study of glioma-infiltrating T cells after dendritic cell vaccination. This table comes from immunoSEQ multiplex PCR, and its TCRdb copy is limited to in-frame clones, with some not included. This sample has about 82,000 clones, with 70% to 90% found just once. The germline CDR1 and CDR2 sequences are LNHNV and YYDKDF (reference sequence). V lost 1 base and J lost 7, with 16 bases in between. CDR3 size: 15 residues. This rearrangement joins TRBV15 to TRBJ1-1, with a tentative D call TRBD1 (5 bases). This receptor was identified in a human donor with glioblastoma. This specimen consisted of blood, obtained before dendritic cell vaccination. The CDR3: CATSRVARANDEAFF. The CDR3 DNA sequence: TGTGCCACCAGCAGAGTTGCCAGGGCCAACGATGAAGCTTTCTTT.